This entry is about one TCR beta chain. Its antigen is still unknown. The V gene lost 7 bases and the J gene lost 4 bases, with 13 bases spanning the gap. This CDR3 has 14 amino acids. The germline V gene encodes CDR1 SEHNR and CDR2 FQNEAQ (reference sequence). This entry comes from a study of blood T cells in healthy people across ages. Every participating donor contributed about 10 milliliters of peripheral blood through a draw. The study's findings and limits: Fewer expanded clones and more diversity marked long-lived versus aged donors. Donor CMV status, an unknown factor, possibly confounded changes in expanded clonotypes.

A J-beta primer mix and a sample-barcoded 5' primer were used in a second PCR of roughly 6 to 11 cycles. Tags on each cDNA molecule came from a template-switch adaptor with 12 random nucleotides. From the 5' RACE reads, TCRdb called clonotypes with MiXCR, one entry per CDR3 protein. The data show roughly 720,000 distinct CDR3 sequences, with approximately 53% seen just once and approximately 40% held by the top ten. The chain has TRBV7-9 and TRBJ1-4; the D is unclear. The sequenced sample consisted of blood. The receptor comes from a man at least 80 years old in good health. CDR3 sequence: CASTNGTVNEKLFF. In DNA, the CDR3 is TGTGCCAGCACTAACGGCACCGTTAATGAAAAACTGTTTTTT.